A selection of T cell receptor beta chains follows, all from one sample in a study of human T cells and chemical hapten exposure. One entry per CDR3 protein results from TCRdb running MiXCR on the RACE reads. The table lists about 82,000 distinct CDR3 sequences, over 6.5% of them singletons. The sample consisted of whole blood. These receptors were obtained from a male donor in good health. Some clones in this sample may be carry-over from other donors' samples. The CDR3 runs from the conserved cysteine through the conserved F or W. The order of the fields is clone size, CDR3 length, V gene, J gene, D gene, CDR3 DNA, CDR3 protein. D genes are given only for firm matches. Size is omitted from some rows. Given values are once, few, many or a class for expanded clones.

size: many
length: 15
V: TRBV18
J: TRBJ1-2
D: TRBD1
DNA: TGTGCCAGCTCACCACCGGGACAGGGAATCGATGGCTACACCTTC
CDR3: CASSPPGQGIDGYTF

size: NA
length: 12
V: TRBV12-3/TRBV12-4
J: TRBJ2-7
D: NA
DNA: TGTGCCAGCGGGAAACAGGGCTACGAGCAGTACTTC
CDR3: CASGKQGYEQYF

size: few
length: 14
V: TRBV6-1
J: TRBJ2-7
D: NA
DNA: TGTGCCAGCAGTGAAGGCAGCAGCTCCTACGAGCAGTACTTC
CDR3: CASSEGSSSYEQYF

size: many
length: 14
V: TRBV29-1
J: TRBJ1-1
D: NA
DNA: TGCAGCGTTTCCAACAGGGTAGCGAACACTGAAGCTTTCTTT
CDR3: CSVSNRVANTEAFF

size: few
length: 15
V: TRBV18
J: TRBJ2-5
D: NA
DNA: TGTGCCAGCTCACCGCGCGGACAGTCTCGGGAGACCCAGTACTTC
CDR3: CASSPRGQSRETQYF

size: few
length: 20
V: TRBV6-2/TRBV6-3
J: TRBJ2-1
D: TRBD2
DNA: TGTGCCAGCAGTCAACACTTCTCAAAACCGGGACTAGCGGGGTACAATGAGCAGTTCTTC
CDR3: CASSQHFSKPGLAGYNEQFF

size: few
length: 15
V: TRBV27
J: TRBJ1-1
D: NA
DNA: TGTGCCAGCAGTTCTCCCCAGGGAATGAACACTGAAGCTTTCTTT
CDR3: CASSSPQGMNTEAFF

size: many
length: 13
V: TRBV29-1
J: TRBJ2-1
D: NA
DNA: TGCAGCGTTGAAGATCGTGGGGGCCGTGAGCAGTTCTTC
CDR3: CSVEDRGGREQFF

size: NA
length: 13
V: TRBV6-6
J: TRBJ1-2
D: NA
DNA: TGTGCCAGCAGTGTCGGGGCAGGGTCTGGCTACACCTTC
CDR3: CASSVGAGSGYTF

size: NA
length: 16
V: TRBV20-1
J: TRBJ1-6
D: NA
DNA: TGCAGTGCTAGATCGGGGCAGAGCTCCTATAATTCACCCCTCCACTTT
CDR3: CSARSGQSSYNSPLHF

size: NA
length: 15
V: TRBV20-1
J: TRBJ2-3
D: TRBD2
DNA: TGCAGTGCCCGTCAACTAGCGGGGGTCTCGGATACGCAGTATTTT
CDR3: CSARQLAGVSDTQYF

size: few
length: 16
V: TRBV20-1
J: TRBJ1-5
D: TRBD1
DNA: TGCAGTGCCAAGTTAGACGTTATAACAGGGGGCCAGCCCCAGCATTTT
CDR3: CSAKLDVITGGQPQHF

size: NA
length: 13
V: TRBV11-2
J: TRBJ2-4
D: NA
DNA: TGTGCCAGCAGCTCCCCAAACGAACTAGATTCGTACTTC
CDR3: CASSSPNELDSYF

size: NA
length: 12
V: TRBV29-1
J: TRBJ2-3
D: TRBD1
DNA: TGCAGCGGGGGACAGGTCACAGATACGCAGTATTTT
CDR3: CSGGQVTDTQYF

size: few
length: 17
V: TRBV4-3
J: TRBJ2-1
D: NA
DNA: TGCGCCAGCAGCCCTAAAGGGGACGTGAGCTCCTACAATGAGCAGTTCTTC
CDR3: CASSPKGDVSSYNEQFF

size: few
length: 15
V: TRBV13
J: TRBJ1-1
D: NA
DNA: TGTGCCAGCAGCTCAGAGACAGGTACGGGGACTGAAGCTTTCTTT
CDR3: CASSSETGTGTEAFF

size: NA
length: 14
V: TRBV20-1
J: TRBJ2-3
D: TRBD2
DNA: TGCAGTGCTCCGCCTAGCGGGAACACAGATACGCAGTATTTT
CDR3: CSAPPSGNTDTQYF

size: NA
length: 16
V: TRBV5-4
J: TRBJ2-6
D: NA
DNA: TGTGCCAGCAGCTTGAAATCTGGGGCTGGGGCCAACGTCCTGACTTTC
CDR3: CASSLKSGAGANVLTF

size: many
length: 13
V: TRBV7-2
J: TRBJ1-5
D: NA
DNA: TGTGCCAGCAGCCTGGAGAGCAATCAGCCCCAGCATTTT
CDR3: CASSLESNQPQHF

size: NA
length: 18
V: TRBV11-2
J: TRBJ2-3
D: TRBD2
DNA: TGTGCCAGCAGCTCTTCCGGCCAATTGGCGGGAGGGGGTGATACGCAGTATTTT
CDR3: CASSSSGQLAGGGDTQYF

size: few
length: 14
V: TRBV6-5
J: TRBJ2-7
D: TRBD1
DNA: TGTGCCAGCAGTACGGGACAGACGACCTACGAGCAGTACTTC
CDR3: CASSTGQTTYEQYF

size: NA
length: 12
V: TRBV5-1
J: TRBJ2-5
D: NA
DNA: TGCGCCAGCAGCTTGGATTCGGAGACCCAGTACTTC
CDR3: CASSLDSETQYF

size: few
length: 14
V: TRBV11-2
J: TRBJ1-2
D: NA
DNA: TGTGCCAGCAGCTTATCCGTCCAGTACGATGGCTACACCTTC
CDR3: CASSLSVQYDGYTF

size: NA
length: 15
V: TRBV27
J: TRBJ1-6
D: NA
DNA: TGTGCCAGCAGTTCCGGTAGCTCCTATAATTCACCCCTCCACTTT
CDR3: CASSSGSSYNSPLHF

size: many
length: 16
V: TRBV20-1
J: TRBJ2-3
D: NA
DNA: TGCAGTGCTACCCCCGTCGACGCCGCCTCCACAGATACGCAGTATTTT
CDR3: CSATPVDAASTDTQYF

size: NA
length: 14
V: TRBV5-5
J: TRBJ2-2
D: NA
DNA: TGTGCCAGCAGCTTGGGGGGTCTAACCGGGGAGCTGTTTTTT
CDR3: CASSLGGLTGELFF

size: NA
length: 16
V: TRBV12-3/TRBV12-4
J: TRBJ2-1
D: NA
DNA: TGTGCCAGCACCTTGGGTAGCGGAAGCTCCTACAATGAGCAGTTCTTC
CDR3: CASTLGSGSSYNEQFF

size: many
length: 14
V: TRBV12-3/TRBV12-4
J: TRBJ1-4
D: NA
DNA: TGTGCCAGCCATAGGCCCGGGGTCGGCGAAAAACTGTTTTTT
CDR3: CASHRPGVGEKLFF

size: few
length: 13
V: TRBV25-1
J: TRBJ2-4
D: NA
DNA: TGTGCCAGCAACGGACCCAGGACAGACATTCAGTACTTC
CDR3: CASNGPRTDIQYF

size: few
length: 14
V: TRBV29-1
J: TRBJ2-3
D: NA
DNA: TGCAGCGTTCCGACAGCCTCTGACACAGATACGCAGTATTTT
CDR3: CSVPTASDTDTQYF

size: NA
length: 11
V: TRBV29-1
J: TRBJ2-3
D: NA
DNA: TGCAGCGTTGACAGGGAAGATACGCAGTATTTT
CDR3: CSVDREDTQYF

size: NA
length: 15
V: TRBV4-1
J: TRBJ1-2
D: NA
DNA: TGCGCCAGCAGCCAAGATCATCAGGGTTACTATGGCTACACCTTC
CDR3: CASSQDHQGYYGYTF

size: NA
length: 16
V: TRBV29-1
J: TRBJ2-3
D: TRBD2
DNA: TGCAGCGTTGGGACTAGCGGGAGGCGAGCGGCAGATACGCAGTATTTT
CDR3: CSVGTSGRRAADTQYF

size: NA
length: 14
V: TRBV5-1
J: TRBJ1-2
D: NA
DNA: TGCGCCAGCAGCTCACCGGGGGGTGGCTATGGCTACACCTTC
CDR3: CASSSPGGGYGYTF

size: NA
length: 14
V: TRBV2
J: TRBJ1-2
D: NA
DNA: TGTGCCAGCAGTCCCAGGACTGTTAACTATGGCTACACCTTC
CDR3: CASSPRTVNYGYTF

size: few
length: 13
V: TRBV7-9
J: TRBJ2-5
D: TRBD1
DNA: TGTGCCAGCAGCTTCGACAGGGAAGAGACCCAGTACTTC
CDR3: CASSFDREETQYF

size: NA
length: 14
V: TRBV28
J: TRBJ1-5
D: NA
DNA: TGTGCCAGCAGTCTCCCTGGGCCCGCTTCGCCCCAGCATTTT
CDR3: CASSLPGPASPQHF

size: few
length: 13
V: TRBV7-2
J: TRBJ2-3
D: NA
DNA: TGTGCCAGCAGCCTGTCGACCCGGCATACGCAGTATTTT
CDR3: CASSLSTRHTQYF

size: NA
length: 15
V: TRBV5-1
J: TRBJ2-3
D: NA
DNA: TGCGCCAGCAGCACAGTCCACACTAGCACAGATACGCAGTATTTT
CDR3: CASSTVHTSTDTQYF

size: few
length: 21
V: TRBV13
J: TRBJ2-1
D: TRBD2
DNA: TGTGCCAGCAGCTTCGAAATAGTTCCCCCAGCTAGCGGGGAGAGGGGCAATGAGCAGTTCTTC
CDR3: CASSFEIVPPASGERGNEQFF

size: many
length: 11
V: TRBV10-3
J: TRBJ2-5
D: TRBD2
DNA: TGTGCCATCAGTCCTGGACTAGCGGGCCACTTC
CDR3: CAISPGLAGHF

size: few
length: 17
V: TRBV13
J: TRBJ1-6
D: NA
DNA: TGTGCCAGCAGCTTAGACGGTGCGGGCGACAGCGTTTCACCCCTCCACTTT
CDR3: CASSLDGAGDSVSPLHF

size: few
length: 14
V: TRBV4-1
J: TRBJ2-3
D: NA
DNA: TGCGCCAGCAGCCCTTTAACAGCAAGAGATACGCAGTATTTT
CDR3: CASSPLTARDTQYF

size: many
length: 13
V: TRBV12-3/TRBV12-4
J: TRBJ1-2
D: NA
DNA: TGTGCCAGCAGTAGGAGACAGTCCTATGGCTACACCTTC
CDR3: CASSRRQSYGYTF

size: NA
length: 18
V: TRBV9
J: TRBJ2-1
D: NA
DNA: TGTGCCAGCAGCCCGAGGTTGGGGGGAAGAGGCTCCTACAATGAGCAGTTCTTC
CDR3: CASSPRLGGRGSYNEQFF

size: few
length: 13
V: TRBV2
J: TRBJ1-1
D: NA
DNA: TGTGCCAGCAGTGAATGGTCAGCGGGAGAAGCTTTCTTT
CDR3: CASSEWSAGEAFF